These 3 T cell receptor beta chains share one sample of origin, sequenced in a study of T-cell memory formation after mild COVID-19. TCRdb passed the 5' RACE reads through MiXCR, listing each CDR3 protein once. The sample yields 310,000 or so distinct CDR3 sequences, approximately 15% seen once. Sequences were obtained from PBMCs or a T cell subset sorted from them (not recorded which). These receptors all come from a man aged 18-30 years who had mild COVID-19 (a few samples of this study predate the infection). Cell type and time point are not known.

The chain employs TRBV5-4 and TRBJ1-5; 9 nucleotides align to TRBD1. Germline loops: CDR1 SGHNT, CDR2 YYREEE (reference sequence). The trim removed 4 bases at V and 5 bases at J, leaving 7 bases unmatched. The CDR3 extends over 15 amino acids. The DNA of the CDR3 is TGTGCCAGCAGCGTAGGACAGGGGCTCGATCAGCCCCAGCATTTT. Residues: CASSVGQGLDQPQHF. Filled out from reference TRBV5-4 and TRBJ1-5, the complete variable domain reads ETGVTQSPTHLIKTRGQQVTLRCSSQSGHNTVSWYQQALGQGPQFIFQYYREEENGRGNFPPRFSGLQFPNYSSELNVNALELDDSALYLCASSVGQGLDQPQHFGDGTRLSIL.

This clonotype has a handful of counts. V usage is TRBV10-1 and J usage is TRBJ2-3, with D uncertain. Trimming stripped 2 bases from V and 7 bases from J, with 10 bases between. Germline V lookup: CDR1 WNHNN, CDR2 SYGVQD (reference sequence). The length of the CDR3 is 13 residues. CDR3 amino acids: CASSEPSFNTQYF. The CDR3 coding sequence is TGCGCCAGCAGTGAGCCTAGTTTCAATACGCAGTATTTT.

The rearrangement joins TRBV28 to TRBJ2-7; maybe TRBD2 (6 bases). Trimming left V 4 bases short and J 2 bases short, with 12 bases between. The germline V gene has CDR1 MDHEN and CDR2 SYDVKM. The CDR3 sequence is 14 residues long. The CDR3 sequence is CASSSGEFPYEQYV. The CDR3 nucleotides read TGTGCCAGCAGTTCGGGGGAATTCCCCTACGAGCAGTACGTC.